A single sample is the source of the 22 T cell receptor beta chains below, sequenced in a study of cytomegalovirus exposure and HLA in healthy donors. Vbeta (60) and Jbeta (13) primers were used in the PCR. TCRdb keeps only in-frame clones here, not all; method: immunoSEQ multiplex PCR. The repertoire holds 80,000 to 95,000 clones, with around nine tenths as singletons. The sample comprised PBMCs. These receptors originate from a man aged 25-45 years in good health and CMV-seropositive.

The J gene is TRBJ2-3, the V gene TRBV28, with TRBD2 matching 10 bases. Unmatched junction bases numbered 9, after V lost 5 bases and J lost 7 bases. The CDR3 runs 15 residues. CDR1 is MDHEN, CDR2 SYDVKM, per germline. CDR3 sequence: CASSTPAGGPNTQYF. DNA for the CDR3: TGTGCCAGCAGTACCCCAGCGGGAGGGCCGAATACGCAGTATTTT.

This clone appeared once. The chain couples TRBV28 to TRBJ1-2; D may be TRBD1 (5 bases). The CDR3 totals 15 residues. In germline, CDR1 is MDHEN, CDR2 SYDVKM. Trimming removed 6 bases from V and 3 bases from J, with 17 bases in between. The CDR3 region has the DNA TGTGCCAGCAGGAACGTGGGCAGGGCCTACTATGGCTACACCTTC. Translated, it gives CASRNVGRAYYGYTF.

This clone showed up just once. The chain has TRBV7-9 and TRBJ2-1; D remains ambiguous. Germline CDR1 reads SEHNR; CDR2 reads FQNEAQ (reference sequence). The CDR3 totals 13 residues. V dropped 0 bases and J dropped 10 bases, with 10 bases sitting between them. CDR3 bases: TGTGCCAGCAGCTTAGCGCACCGGTACGAGCAGTTCTTC. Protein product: CASSLAHRYEQFF.

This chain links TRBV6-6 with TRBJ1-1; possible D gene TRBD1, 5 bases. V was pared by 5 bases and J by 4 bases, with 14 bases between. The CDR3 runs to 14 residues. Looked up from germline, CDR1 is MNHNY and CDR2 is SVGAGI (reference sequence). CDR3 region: CASSPVGGVTEAFF. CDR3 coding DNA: TGTGCCAGCAGTCCGGTTGGAGGGGTCACTGAAGCTTTCTTT.

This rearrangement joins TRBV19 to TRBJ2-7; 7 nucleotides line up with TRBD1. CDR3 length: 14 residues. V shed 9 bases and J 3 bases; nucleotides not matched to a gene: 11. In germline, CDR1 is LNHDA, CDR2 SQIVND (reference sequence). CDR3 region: CASKTWTGGYEQYF. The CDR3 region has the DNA TGTGCCAGCAAGACTTGGACAGGCGGCTACGAGCAGTACTTC.

CDR3 sequence (DNA): TGTGCCAGCAGGATGGGACTGGCGAGCTCCTACGAGCAGTACTTC. This sequence encodes CASRMGLASSYEQYF. This chain connects TRBV2 to TRBJ2-7, with D possibly being TRBD2 (6 bases). Germline CDR1 is SNHLY and CDR2 is FYNNEI. This CDR3 region has 15 residues. V lost 6 bases and J 0 bases, leaving 15 bases between the germline ends.

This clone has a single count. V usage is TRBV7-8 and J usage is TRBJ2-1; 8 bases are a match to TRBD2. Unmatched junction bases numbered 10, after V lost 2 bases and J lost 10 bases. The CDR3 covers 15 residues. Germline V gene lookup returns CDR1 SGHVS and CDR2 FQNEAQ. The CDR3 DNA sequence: TGTGCCAGCAGCTTAATGAGCGGGAGATCTTACGAGCAGTTCTTC. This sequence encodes CASSLMSGRSYEQFF.

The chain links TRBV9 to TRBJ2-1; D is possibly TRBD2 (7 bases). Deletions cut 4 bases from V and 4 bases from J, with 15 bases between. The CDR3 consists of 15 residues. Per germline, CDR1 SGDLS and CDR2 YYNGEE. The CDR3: CASSPGGGAYNEQFF. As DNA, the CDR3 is TGTGCCAGCAGCCCCGGAGGGGGGGCATACAATGAGCAGTTCTTC.

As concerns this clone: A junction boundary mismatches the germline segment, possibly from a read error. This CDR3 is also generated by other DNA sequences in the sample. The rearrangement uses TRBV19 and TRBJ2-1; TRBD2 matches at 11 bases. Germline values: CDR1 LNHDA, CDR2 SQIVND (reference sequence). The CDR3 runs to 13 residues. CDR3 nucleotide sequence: TGCGCCAGCACTAGCGGGAGTTTCGGTGAGCAGTTCTTC. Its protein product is CASTSGSFGEQFF.

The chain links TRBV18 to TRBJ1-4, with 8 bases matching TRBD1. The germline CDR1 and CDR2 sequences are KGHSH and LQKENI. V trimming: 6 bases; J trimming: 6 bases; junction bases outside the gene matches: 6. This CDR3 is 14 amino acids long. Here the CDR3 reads CASSGDRTDEKLFF. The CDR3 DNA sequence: TGTGCCAGCTCGGGGGACAGGACAGATGAAAAACTGTTTTTT.

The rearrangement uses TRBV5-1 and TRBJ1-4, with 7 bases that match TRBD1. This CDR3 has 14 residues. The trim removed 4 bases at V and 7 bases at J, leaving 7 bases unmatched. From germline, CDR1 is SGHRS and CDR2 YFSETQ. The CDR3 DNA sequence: TGCGCCAGCAGCCTAGGACAGGAAACTGAAAAACTGTTTTTT. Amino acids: CASSLGQETEKLFF. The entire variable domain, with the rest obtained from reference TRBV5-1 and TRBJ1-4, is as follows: KAGVTQTPRYLIKTRGQQVTLSCSPISGHRSVSWYQQTPGQGLQFLFEYFSETQRNKGNFPGRFSGRQFSNSRSEMNVSTLELGDSALYLCASSLGQETEKLFFGSGTQLSVL.

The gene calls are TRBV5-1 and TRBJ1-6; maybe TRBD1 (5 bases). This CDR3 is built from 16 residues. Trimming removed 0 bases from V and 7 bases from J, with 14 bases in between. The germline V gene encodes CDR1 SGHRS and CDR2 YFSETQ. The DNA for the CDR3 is TGCGCCAGCAGCTTGGTTTCTCAGGGTGCGAATTCACCCCTCCACTTT. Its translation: CASSLVSQGANSPLHF.

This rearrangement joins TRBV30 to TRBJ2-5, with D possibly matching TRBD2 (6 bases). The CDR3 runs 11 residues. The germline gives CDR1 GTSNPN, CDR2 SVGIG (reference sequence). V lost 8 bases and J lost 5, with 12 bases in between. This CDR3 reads CAGGVWETQYF. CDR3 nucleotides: TGTGCCGGAGGGGTCTGGGAGACCCAGTACTTC. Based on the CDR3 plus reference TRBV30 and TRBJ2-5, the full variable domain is SQTIHQWPATLVQPVGSPLSLECTVEGTSNPNLYWYRQAAGRGLQLLFYSVGIGQISSEVPQNLSASRPQDRQFILSSKKLLLSDSGFYLCAGGVWETQYFGPGTRLLVL.

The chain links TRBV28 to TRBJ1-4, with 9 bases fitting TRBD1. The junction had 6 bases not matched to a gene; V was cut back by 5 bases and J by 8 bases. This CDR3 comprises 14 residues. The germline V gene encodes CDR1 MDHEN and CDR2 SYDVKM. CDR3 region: CASSPGQGWEKLFF. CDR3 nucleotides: TGTGCCAGCAGTCCTGGACAGGGGTGGGAAAAACTGTTTTTT.

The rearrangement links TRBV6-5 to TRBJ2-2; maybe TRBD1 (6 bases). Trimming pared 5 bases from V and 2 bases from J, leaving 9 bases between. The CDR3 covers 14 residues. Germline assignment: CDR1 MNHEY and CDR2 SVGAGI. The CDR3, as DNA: TGTGCCAGCAGTAGGGGGAGCAACACCGGGGAGCTGTTTTTT. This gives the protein CASSRGSNTGELFF.

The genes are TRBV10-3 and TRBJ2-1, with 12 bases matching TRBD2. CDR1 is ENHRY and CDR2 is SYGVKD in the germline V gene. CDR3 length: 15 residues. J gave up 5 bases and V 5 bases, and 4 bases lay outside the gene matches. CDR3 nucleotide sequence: TGTGCCATCAGTTTGACTAGCGGGAGCCACAATGAGCAGTTCTTC. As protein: CAISLTSGSHNEQFF.

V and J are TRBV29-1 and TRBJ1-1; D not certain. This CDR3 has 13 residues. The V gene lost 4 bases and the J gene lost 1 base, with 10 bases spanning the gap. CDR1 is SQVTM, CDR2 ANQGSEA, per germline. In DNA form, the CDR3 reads TGCAGCGTTGCTGCGGGAACGAACACTGAAGCTTTCTTT. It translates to CSVAAGTNTEAFF.

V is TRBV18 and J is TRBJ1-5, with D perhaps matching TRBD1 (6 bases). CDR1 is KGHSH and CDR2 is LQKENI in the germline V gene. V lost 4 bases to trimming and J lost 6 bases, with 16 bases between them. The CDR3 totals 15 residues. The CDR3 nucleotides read TGTGCCAGCTCACTAGGACAGCTTCTGGGTCAGCCCCAGCATTTT. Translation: CASSLGQLLGQPQHF. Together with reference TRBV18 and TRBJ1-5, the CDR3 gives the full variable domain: NAGVMQNPRHLVRRRGQEARLRCSPMKGHSHVYWYRQLPEEGLKFMVYLQKENIIDESGMPKERFSAEFPKEGPSILRIQQVVRGDSAAYFCASSLGQLLGQPQHFGDGTRLSIL.

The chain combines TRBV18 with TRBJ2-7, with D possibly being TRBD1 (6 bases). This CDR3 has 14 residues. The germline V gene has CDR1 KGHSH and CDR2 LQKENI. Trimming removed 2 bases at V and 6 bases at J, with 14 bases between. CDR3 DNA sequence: TGTGCCAGCTCACCAAGTCACAGGGAGTCCGAGCAGTACTTC. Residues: CASSPSHRESEQYF.

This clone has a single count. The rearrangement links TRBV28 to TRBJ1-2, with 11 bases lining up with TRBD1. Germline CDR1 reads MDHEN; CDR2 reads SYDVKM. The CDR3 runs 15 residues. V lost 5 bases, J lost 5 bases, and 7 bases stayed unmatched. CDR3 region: CASSPGQGARYGYTF. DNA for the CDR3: TGTGCCAGCAGTCCAGGACAGGGGGCTAGATATGGCTACACCTTC.

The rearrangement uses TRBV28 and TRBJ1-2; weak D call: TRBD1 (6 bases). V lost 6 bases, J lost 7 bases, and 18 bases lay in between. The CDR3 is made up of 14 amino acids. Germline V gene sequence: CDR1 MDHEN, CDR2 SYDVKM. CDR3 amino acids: CASRTDRSRGGYTF. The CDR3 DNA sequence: TGTGCCAGCAGGACGGACAGATCCAGGGGTGGCTACACCTTC.

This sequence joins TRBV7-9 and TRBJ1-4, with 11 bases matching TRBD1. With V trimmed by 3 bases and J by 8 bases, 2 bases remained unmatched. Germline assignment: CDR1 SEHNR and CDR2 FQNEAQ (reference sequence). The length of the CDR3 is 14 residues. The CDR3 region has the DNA TGTGCCAGCAGCTTGGGGACAGGGGGAGAAAAACTGTTTTTT. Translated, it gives CASSLGTGGEKLFF.